The 24 T cell receptor beta chains presented below share a single source sample, sequenced in a study of blood T cell repertoires in COVID-19. Sequenced by immunoSEQ multiplex PCR; TCRdb stores in-frame clones only, minus some. The sample holds about 500,000 clones; about 88% are singletons and the top ten take 0.9%. The sample consisted of peripheral blood. The receptors come from a young man with COVID-19, enrolled during active disease.

The chain uses TRBV12-3 or TRBV12-4 and TRBJ2-1, with D maybe TRBD2 (6 bases). This CDR3 is built from 12 residues. Trimming cost V 3 bases and J 8 bases, with 8 bases left between them. CDR3 region: CASSFGSHEQFF. CDR3 bases: TGTGCCAGCAGTTTCGGGAGCCATGAGCAGTTCTTC.

This chain joins TRBV4-1 and TRBJ2-3, with 9 positions matching TRBD2. The V gene's germline CDR1 is MGHRA and CDR2 YSYEKL. The J segment lost 0 bases and the V segment lost 4 bases, leaving 2 bases of the junction unmatched. The CDR3 contains 15 residues. The CDR3 nucleotides read TGCGCCAGCAGCCCGCTAGCGGGGAGCACAGATACGCAGTATTTT. The encoded protein is CASSPLAGSTDTQYF.

With regard to this clone: Other DNA sequences in this sample translate to the same CDR3. This chain joins TRBV5-1 and TRBJ1-4, with unresolved D. Germline V gene data show CDR1 as SGHRS and CDR2 as YFSETQ. The CDR3 has 14 residues. The V and J ends lost 2 bases and 1 base respectively, with 6 bases between them. CDR3 in amino acids: CASSLGGTNEKLFF. CDR3 nucleotide sequence: TGCGCCAGCAGCTTAGGAGGAACTAATGAAAAACTGTTTTTT.

V is TRBV2 and J is TRBJ2-1; 11 nucleotides agree with TRBD2. J lost 4 bases, V lost 6 bases, and 8 bases had no gene match. This CDR3 is built from 16 residues. CDR1 and CDR2 from the germline V gene are SNHLY and FYNNEI. The CDR3 protein is CASRPWTSGSYNEQFF. For the CDR3, the DNA is TGTGCCAGCAGGCCCTGGACTAGCGGGTCTTACAATGAGCAGTTCTTC. The whole variable domain, remainder taken from reference TRBV2 and TRBJ2-1, is EPEVTQTPSHQVTQMGQEVILRCVPISNHLYFYWYRQILGQKVEFLVSFYNNEISEKSEIFDDQFSVERPDGSNFTLKIRSTKLEDSAMYFCASRPWTSGSYNEQFFGPGTRLTVL.

This clone was counted once. The rearrangement joins TRBV5-1 to TRBJ2-2; 10 nucleotides match TRBD2. Germline lookup yields CDR1 SGHRS and CDR2 YFSETQ. Losses at the gene ends were 4 bases for V and 4 bases for J; bases not matched to a gene: 7. The CDR3 length is 16 residues. The CDR3 loop is CASSPGTSARTGELFF. Written as DNA, the CDR3 is TGCGCCAGCAGCCCCGGGACTAGCGCTCGCACCGGGGAGCTGTTTTTT.

The V and J genes are TRBV12-1 and TRBJ2-7; the listed D gene, TRBD2, was not tested against the DNA. TRBV12-1 is tagged as a pseudogene. The CDR3 extends over 15 amino acids. The CDR3 bases are TGTGCCAGCAGCAAACCCGGGGTTAAAAACTCGGAGCAGTACTTC. Translated, it gives CASSKPGVKNSEQYF.

The V and J genes are TRBV2 and TRBJ1-2, with 7 bases aligning to TRBD1. Per germline, CDR1 SNHLY and CDR2 FYNNEI. After removal of 6 bases from V and 4 bases from J, the junction contained 11 bases not matched to a gene. The CDR3 has 15 amino acids. In DNA form, the CDR3 reads TGTGCCAGCAGAAGTAGACAGGGAGAAGGCTATGGCTACACCTTC. It codes for CASRSRQGEGYGYTF.

The gene calls are TRBV28 and TRBJ1-5, with TRBD1 matching over 7 bases. Germline V gene data show CDR1 as MDHEN and CDR2 as SYDVKM. The CDR3 is 14 residues long. V dropped 7 bases and J dropped 4; count of bases not matched to a gene: 7. The CDR3 nucleotides are TGTGCCAGCACTCCGGGGACAGCAAATCAGCCCCAGCATTTT. This codes for CASTPGTANQPQHF.

The V and J genes are TRBV13 and TRBJ2-3; a possible D gene is TRBD1 (5 bases). Germline V gene sequence: CDR1 PRHDT, CDR2 FYEKMQ (reference sequence). This CDR3 has 16 amino acids. Deletions cut 5 bases from V and 1 base from J, with 16 bases between. CDR3 DNA: TGTGCCAGCAGCACAGGTGGTGGCAGCCGCACAGATACGCAGTATTTT. Its protein product is CASSTGGGSRTDTQYF. Combining the CDR3 with reference TRBV13 and TRBJ2-3 gives the whole variable domain AAGVIQSPRHLIKEKRETATLKCYPIPRHDTVYWYQQGPGQDPQFLISFYEKMQSDKGSIPDRFSAQQFSDYHSELNMSSLELGDSALYFCASSTGGGSRTDTQYFGPGTRLTVL.

V is TRBV3-1 (or the pseudogene TRBV3-2) and J is TRBJ2-7; 8 positions agree with TRBD2. CDR3 length: 15 amino acids. With 0 bases clipped from V and 2 bases from J, the junction kept 3 bases outside the gene matches. The germline CDR1 and CDR2 sequences are LGHDT and YNNKEL (reference sequence). The CDR3 protein is CASSQDWTSTYEQYF. The CDR3 DNA is TGTGCCAGCAGCCAAGATTGGACTAGCACCTACGAGCAGTACTTC.

V usage is TRBV27 and J usage is TRBJ1-5; D might be TRBD1 (5 bases). The CDR3 runs to 12 residues. V was cut by 6 bases and J by 4 bases, with 7 bases left in between. Germline loops: CDR1 MNHEY, CDR2 SMNVEV (reference sequence). DNA of the CDR3: TGTGCCAGCAGGAAGGGGAATCAGCCCCAGCATTTT. It encodes CASRKGNQPQHF.

V is TRBV18 and J is TRBJ2-5; 8 nucleotides agree with TRBD1. CDR3 length equals 14 residues. Trimming took 0 bases from V and 5 from J; bases not matched to a gene: 2. Germline loops: CDR1 KGHSH, CDR2 LQKENI. CDR3 nucleotide sequence: TGTGCCAGCTCACCACCGCACAGGGGGGAGACCCAGTACTTC. Encoded protein: CASSPPHRGETQYF.

A note on this clone: Other DNA sequences from this sample encode an identical CDR3 as well. The V and J genes are TRBV2 and TRBJ2-5; 7 nucleotides match TRBD1. Unmatched junction bases numbered 0, after V lost 4 bases and J lost 4 bases. The V gene's germline CDR1 is SNHLY and CDR2 FYNNEI. The CDR3 loop spans 12 amino acids. CDR3 coding DNA: TGTGCCAGCAGTGCAGGGGGAGAGACCCAGTACTTC. This codes for CASSAGGETQYF.

The chain recombines TRBV5-6 with TRBJ1-5; D perhaps matches TRBD1 (5 bases). V shed 5 bases and J shed 4 bases, with 7 bases lying between them. Germline loops: CDR1 SGHDT, CDR2 YYEEEE. The CDR3 is 12 amino acids. The CDR3 here is CASSGGNQPQHF. In DNA form, the CDR3 reads TGTGCCAGCAGTGGGGGGAATCAGCCCCAGCATTTT.

This clone was detected once. The rearrangement links TRBV7-9 to TRBJ1-1, with TRBD1 matching over 7 bases. This CDR3 has 13 amino acids. Unmatched junction bases numbered 8, after V lost 2 bases and J lost 11 bases. Germline CDR1 SEHNR, CDR2 FQNEAQ (reference sequence). The CDR3 region has the DNA TGTGCCAGCAGCTTACACGACAGGGTTTCGGCTTTCTTT. This gives the protein CASSLHDRVSAFF.

This clone showed up just a few times. Other DNA sequences of this sample code for an identical CDR3. The chain joins TRBV30 to TRBJ2-3; 11 bases map to TRBD2. The germline V gene encodes CDR1 GTSNPN and CDR2 SVGIG (reference sequence). The CDR3 totals 15 residues. The trim removed 5 bases at V and 3 bases at J, leaving 7 bases unmatched. The DNA for the CDR3 is TGTGCCTGGCGGTCCGGGACTAGCGGAACAGATACGCAGTATTTT. Its protein is CAWRSGTSGTDTQYF. Combining the CDR3 with reference TRBV30 and TRBJ2-3 gives the whole variable domain SQTIHQWPATLVQPVGSPLSLECTVEGTSNPNLYWYRQAAGRGLQLLFYSVGIGQISSEVPQNLSASRPQDRQFILSSKKLLLSDSGFYLCAWRSGTSGTDTQYFGPGTRLTVL.

The J gene is TRBJ2-2, the V gene TRBV6-5; weak D call: TRBD1 (7 bases). The CDR3 extends over 15 amino acids. The germline V and J ends were trimmed by 3 bases and 8 bases, with 16 bases remaining between them. The germline V gene has CDR1 MNHEY and CDR2 SVGAGI. CDR3 sequence reads: CASSYWRGRIGELFF. In nucleotides, the CDR3 is TGTGCCAGCAGTTATTGGAGGGGGCGCATTGGGGAGCTGTTTTTT.

Only one count was recorded for this clone. The CDR3 is CASSFWGQSSYNEQFF. CDR3 nucleotide sequence: TGTGCCAGCAGCTTTTGGGGGCAGAGCTCCTACAATGAGCAGTTCTTC. V usage is TRBV5-6 and J usage is TRBJ2-1; maybe TRBD1 (6 bases). The germline V gene has CDR1 SGHDT and CDR2 YYEEEE. CDR3 length equals 16 residues. The V end was cut by 2 bases, the J end by 0 bases, with 12 bases between. The variable domain in full, completed from reference TRBV5-6 and TRBJ2-1, reads DAGVTQSPTHLIKTRGQQVTLRCSPKSGHDTVSWYQQALGQGPQFIFQYYEEEERQRGNFPDRFSGHQFPNYSSELNVNALLLGDSALYLCASSFWGQSSYNEQFFGPGTRLTVL.

The V call is TRBV7-9, the J call TRBJ1-5, with D maybe TRBD1 (5 bases). V shed 6 bases and J shed 1 base, with 25 bases lying between them. The CDR3 is 19 amino acids. In germline, CDR1 is SEHNR, CDR2 FQNEAQ (reference sequence). The CDR3 region is CASRISLPGRVISNQPQHF. In DNA form, the CDR3 reads TGTGCCAGCAGAATCTCATTACCCGGCAGGGTTATCAGCAATCAGCCCCAGCATTTT.

The V call is TRBV6-5, the J call TRBJ1-5, with a weak D call TRBD1 (6 bases). The CDR3 runs to 15 residues. Looked up from germline, CDR1 is MNHEY and CDR2 is SVGAGI. The germline V and J ends were trimmed by 6 bases and 7 bases, with 19 bases remaining between them. This CDR3 is CASSPMNRVRQPQHF. In DNA, the CDR3 is TGTGCCAGCAGCCCCATGAACAGGGTGAGGCAGCCCCAGCATTTT.

The V gene is TRBV19, the J gene TRBJ2-3; 12 nucleotides line up with TRBD2. The CDR3 extends over 17 amino acids. With 2 bases clipped from V and 4 bases from J, the junction kept 7 bases outside the gene matches. The germline CDR1 and CDR2 sequences are LNHDA and SQIVND (reference sequence). CDR3 nucleotides: TGTGCCAGTAGTATAACCGGTCCTAGCGGGGGGGCAGATACGCAGTATTTT. This encodes CASSITGPSGGADTQYF.

The chain employs TRBV2 and TRBJ2-1; 14 bases are shared with TRBD2. Germline assignment: CDR1 SNHLY and CDR2 FYNNEI. With V trimmed by 0 bases and J by 6 bases, 10 bases remained unmatched. The CDR3 is 19 residues long. The CDR3 DNA sequence: TGTGCCAGCAGTGAAGCCCCGGGACTAGCGGGAGTGTTGTCCAATGAGCAGTTCTTC. This codes for CASSEAPGLAGVLSNEQFF.

This rearrangement joins TRBV2 to TRBJ2-1, with D uncertain. Between the trimmed V and J ends, which lost 5 bases and 4 bases, there was a span of 6 bases. The germline gives CDR1 SNHLY, CDR2 FYNNEI. The CDR3 loop spans 12 amino acids. The CDR3 DNA sequence: TGTGCCAGCAGTTTTTATTACAATGAGCAGTTCTTC. Its translation is CASSFYYNEQFF. The complete variable domain, with remaining parts taken from reference TRBV2 and TRBJ2-1, reads EPEVTQTPSHQVTQMGQEVILRCVPISNHLYFYWYRQILGQKVEFLVSFYNNEISEKSEIFDDQFSVERPDGSNFTLKIRSTKLEDSAMYFCASSFYYNEQFFGPGTRLTVL.

In this sample, this clone turned up once. The chain joins TRBV2 to TRBJ2-2, with 8 nucleotides matching TRBD1. The CDR3 totals 15 residues. Unmatched junction bases numbered 4, after V lost 7 bases and J lost 0 bases. Germline CDR1 reads SNHLY; CDR2 reads FYNNEI. The CDR3 DNA sequence: TGTGCCAGCACCCTACAGGGGGCGAACACCGGGGAGCTGTTTTTT. Its protein product is CASTLQGANTGELFF.